The 10 T cell receptor beta chains below were found in one sample sequenced in a study of blood T cell repertoires in COVID-19. TCRdb's table, derived via immunoSEQ multiplex PCR, lists solely in-frame clones and lacks some. Here the sample spans 40,000 or so clones, 65% to 90% being singletons. Input material: peripheral blood. Every receptor here comes from a man in his forties with active COVID-19.

The rearrangement links TRBV6-6 to TRBJ1-1; D ambiguous. With 8 bases removed from V and 7 bases from J, the gap between germline ends came to 20 bases. Looked up from germline, CDR1 is MNHNY and CDR2 is SVGAGI (reference sequence). This CDR3 is built from 14 residues. CDR3 nucleotides: TGTGCCAGCTCTCCTAACACCGGTGGGAGTGAAGCTTTCTTT. Protein product: CASSPNTGGSEAFF.

The genes are TRBV5-5 and TRBJ1-3; TRBD1 agrees at 9 bases. V lost 2 bases and J lost 4; bases outside the gene matches: 4. The CDR3 covers 15 residues. Germline V CDR1 and CDR2: SGHKS, YYEKEE (reference sequence). DNA of the CDR3: TGTGCCAGCAGCTTAAACAGGGGGCTCGGAAACACCATATATTTT. It translates to CASSLNRGLGNTIYF. The complete variable domain, with remaining parts taken from reference TRBV5-5 and TRBJ1-3, reads DAGVTQSPTHLIKTRGQQVTLRCSPISGHKSVSWYQQVLGQGPQFIFQYYEKEERGRGNFPDRFSARQFPNYSSELNVNALLLGDSALYLCASSLNRGLGNTIYFGEGSWLTVV.

This sequence joins TRBV6-5 and TRBJ1-1; no clear D. Germline V gives CDR1 MNHEY, CDR2 SVGAGI. The CDR3 contains 11 residues. V dropped 6 bases and J dropped 7 bases, with 9 bases sitting between them. The CDR3 here is CASRNRFEAFF. Here the CDR3 DNA reads TGTGCCAGCAGAAACCGGTTTGAAGCTTTCTTT.

The rearrangement joins TRBV7-3 to TRBJ2-7; TRBD2 might be the D (5 bases). Germline CDR1 and CDR2: SGHTA and FQGTGA. CDR3 length: 13 amino acids. Trimming removed 5 bases from V and 0 bases from J, with 8 bases in between. As DNA, the CDR3 is TGTGCCAGCAGCCTCGGGGACTCCTACGAGCAGTACTTC. Its translation is CASSLGDSYEQYF.

The V gene is TRBV5-1, the J gene TRBJ2-7; 14 nucleotides match TRBD2. This CDR3 is built from 16 residues. With V trimmed by 0 bases and J by 6 bases, 5 bases remained unmatched. Germline-derived CDR1 and CDR2 are SGHRS and YFSETQ. CDR3 sequence: CASSLGLAGGPGEQYF. Here the CDR3 DNA reads TGCGCCAGCAGCTTGGGACTAGCGGGAGGGCCGGGCGAGCAGTACTTC.

The table lists this clone with a count of one. The chain links TRBV4-1 to TRBJ2-2; TRBD2 might be the D (5 bases). The length of the CDR3 is 17 residues. Germline lookup yields CDR1 MGHRA and CDR2 YSYEKL. Trimming took 1 base from V and 1 from J, leaving 13 bases between them. CDR3 protein: CASSQGGVAMNTGELFF. The CDR3 DNA sequence: TGCGCCAGCAGCCAAGGGGGTGTAGCGATGAACACCGGGGAGCTGTTTTTT.

The chain employs TRBV5-1 and TRBJ2-1, with D maybe TRBD1 (6 bases). V shed 3 bases and J shed 8 bases, with 12 bases lying between them. Germline CDR1 SGHRS, CDR2 YFSETQ. There are 13 residues in the CDR3. The CDR3 reads CASSSQGRDEQFF. CDR3 nucleotide sequence: TGCGCCAGCAGCTCACAGGGTCGCGATGAGCAGTTCTTC.

The chain links TRBV5-1 to TRBJ2-3; 8 positions match TRBD2. The germline V gene has CDR1 SGHRS and CDR2 YFSETQ. This CDR3 is 16 amino acids long. V was clipped by 0 bases and J by 5 bases; unmatched bases: 8. The CDR3 coding sequence is TGCGCCAGCAGCTTGGCCACTAGCGGAGTGGGAGATACGCAGTATTTT. Its protein product is CASSLATSGVGDTQYF. Drawing the rest from reference TRBV5-1 and TRBJ2-3, the complete variable domain is KAGVTQTPRYLIKTRGQQVTLSCSPISGHRSVSWYQQTPGQGLQFLFEYFSETQRNKGNFPGRFSGRQFSNSRSEMNVSTLELGDSALYLCASSLATSGVGDTQYFGPGTRLTVL.

This chain uses TRBV19 with TRBJ2-5; TRBD2 matches 8 bases. The CDR3 covers 16 residues. The V segment lost 6 bases and the J segment 4 bases; nucleotides outside the gene matches: 13. The germline CDR1 and CDR2 sequences are LNHDA and SQIVND (reference sequence). DNA for the CDR3: TGTGCCAGTAGCCCTAGGTCGGGGGGGCTGGGAGAGACCCAGTACTTC. Translation: CASSPRSGGLGETQYF.

The chain carries TRBV6-5 and TRBJ1-3, with D unclear. V was pared by 5 bases and J by 4 bases, with 3 bases between. This CDR3 has 11 amino acids. Per the germline V gene, CDR1 is MNHEY and CDR2 is SVGAGI. The CDR3 loop reads CASSLGNTIYF. CDR3 nucleotides: TGTGCCAGCAGTCTGGGAAACACCATATATTTT.